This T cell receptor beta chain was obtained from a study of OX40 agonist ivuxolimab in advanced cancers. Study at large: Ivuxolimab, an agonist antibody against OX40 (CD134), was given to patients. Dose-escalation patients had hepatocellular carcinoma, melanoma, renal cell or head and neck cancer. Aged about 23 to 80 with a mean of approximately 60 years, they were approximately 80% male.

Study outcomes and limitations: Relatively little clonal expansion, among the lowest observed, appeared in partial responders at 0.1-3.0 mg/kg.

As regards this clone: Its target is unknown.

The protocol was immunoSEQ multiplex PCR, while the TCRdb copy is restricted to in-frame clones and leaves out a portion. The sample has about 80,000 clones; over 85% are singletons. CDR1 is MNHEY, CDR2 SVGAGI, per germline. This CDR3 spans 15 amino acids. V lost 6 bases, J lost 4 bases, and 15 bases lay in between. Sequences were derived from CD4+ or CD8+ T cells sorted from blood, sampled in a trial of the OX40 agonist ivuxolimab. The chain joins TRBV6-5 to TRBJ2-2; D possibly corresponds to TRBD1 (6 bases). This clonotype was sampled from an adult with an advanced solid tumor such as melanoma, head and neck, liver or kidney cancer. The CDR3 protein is CASRRGPTGTGELFF. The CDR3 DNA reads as TGTGCCAGCAGGCGAGGGCCGACAGGCACCGGGGAGCTGTTTTTT.